This record looks at one T cell receptor (beta chain) sequence and its context. Its matching antigen is unknown. V was pared by 6 bases and J by 5 bases, with 9 bases of the junction left unmatched. This CDR3 is built from 15 residues. This entry belongs to a study of CD8 T cells in ankylosing spondylitis. Study findings and constraints: One TCR beta motif, made up of roughly eight highly homologous variants, appeared characteristic of ankylosing spondylitis blood. Disease-associated clonotypes exhibited CD8+ identity and were relatively infrequent in peripheral blood. The clones that were linked to disease were reported to be significantly enriched in matched synovial fluid samples from ankylosing spondylitis patients. Past research had described some motif variants in reactive arthritis synovial fluid and blood.

Libraries of TCR beta came from quantitative 5'-RACE with molecular barcodes. Each CDR3 protein gets one entry after TCRdb re-called the 5' RACE reads with MiXCR. The data contain 470,000 or so distinct CDR3 sequences, roughly 27% of them singletons. The chain is built from TRBV12-3 or TRBV12-4 and TRBJ2-1, with 8 bases fitting TRBD2. This TCR was recovered from a male donor with ankylosing spondylitis. Specimen: blood, either unsorted or a sorted T cell fraction (not recorded which). DNA of the CDR3: TGTGCCAGCAGCCCTACTAGCGGAGCCAACAATGAGCAGTTCTTC. It codes for CASSPTSGANNEQFF.